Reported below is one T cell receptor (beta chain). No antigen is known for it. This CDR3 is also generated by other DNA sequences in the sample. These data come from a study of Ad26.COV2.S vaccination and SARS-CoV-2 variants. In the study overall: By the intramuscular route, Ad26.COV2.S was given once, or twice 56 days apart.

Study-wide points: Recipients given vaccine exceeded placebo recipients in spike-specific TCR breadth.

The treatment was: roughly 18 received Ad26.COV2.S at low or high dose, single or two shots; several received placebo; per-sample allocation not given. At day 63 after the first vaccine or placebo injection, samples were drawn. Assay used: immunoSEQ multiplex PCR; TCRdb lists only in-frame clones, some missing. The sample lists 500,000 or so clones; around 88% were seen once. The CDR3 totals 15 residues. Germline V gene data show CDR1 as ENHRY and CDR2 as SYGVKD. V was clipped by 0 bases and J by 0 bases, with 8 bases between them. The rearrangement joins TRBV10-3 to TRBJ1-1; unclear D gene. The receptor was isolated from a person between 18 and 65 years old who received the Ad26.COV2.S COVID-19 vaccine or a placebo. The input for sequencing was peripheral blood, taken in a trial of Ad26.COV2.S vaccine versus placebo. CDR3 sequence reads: CAISESGLMNTEAFF. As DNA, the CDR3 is TGTGCCATCAGTGAGTCGGGCCTAATGAACACTGAAGCTTTCTTT.